This TCR beta chain comes out of a study of blood T cell repertoires in COVID-19. Across the study: Acute and convalescent COVID-19 specimens originated in the United States, Italy and Spain. T cells, B-cell-depleted T cells, or PBMCs supplied cDNA or gDNA.

The CDR3 has 17 amino acids. Germline V gives CDR1 SGHRS, CDR2 YFSETQ. Losses at the gene ends were 6 bases for V and 3 bases for J; bases not matched to a gene: 14. Under the authors' procedure: Nucleated cell counts were estimated from reference gene primer amplification. Sequencing was performed with immunoSEQ multiplex PCR; in TCRdb, only in-frame clones are kept and a portion is missing. The DNA gave D and trimming, while V, J and clone size come from that table. Found here are about 160,000 clones, 80% to 90% of them singletons; the top ten hold roughly 18%. V is TRBV5-1 and J is TRBJ2-7; TRBD2 aligns across 11 bases. Sequenced input: peripheral blood. The receptor comes from a woman of 80 years or more with acute or convalescent COVID-19. The CDR3 region has the DNA TGCGCCAGCAAAGGGGACAGGAGACTAGCGGGACACTACGAGCAGTACTTC. Translating gives CASKGDRRLAGHYEQYF.